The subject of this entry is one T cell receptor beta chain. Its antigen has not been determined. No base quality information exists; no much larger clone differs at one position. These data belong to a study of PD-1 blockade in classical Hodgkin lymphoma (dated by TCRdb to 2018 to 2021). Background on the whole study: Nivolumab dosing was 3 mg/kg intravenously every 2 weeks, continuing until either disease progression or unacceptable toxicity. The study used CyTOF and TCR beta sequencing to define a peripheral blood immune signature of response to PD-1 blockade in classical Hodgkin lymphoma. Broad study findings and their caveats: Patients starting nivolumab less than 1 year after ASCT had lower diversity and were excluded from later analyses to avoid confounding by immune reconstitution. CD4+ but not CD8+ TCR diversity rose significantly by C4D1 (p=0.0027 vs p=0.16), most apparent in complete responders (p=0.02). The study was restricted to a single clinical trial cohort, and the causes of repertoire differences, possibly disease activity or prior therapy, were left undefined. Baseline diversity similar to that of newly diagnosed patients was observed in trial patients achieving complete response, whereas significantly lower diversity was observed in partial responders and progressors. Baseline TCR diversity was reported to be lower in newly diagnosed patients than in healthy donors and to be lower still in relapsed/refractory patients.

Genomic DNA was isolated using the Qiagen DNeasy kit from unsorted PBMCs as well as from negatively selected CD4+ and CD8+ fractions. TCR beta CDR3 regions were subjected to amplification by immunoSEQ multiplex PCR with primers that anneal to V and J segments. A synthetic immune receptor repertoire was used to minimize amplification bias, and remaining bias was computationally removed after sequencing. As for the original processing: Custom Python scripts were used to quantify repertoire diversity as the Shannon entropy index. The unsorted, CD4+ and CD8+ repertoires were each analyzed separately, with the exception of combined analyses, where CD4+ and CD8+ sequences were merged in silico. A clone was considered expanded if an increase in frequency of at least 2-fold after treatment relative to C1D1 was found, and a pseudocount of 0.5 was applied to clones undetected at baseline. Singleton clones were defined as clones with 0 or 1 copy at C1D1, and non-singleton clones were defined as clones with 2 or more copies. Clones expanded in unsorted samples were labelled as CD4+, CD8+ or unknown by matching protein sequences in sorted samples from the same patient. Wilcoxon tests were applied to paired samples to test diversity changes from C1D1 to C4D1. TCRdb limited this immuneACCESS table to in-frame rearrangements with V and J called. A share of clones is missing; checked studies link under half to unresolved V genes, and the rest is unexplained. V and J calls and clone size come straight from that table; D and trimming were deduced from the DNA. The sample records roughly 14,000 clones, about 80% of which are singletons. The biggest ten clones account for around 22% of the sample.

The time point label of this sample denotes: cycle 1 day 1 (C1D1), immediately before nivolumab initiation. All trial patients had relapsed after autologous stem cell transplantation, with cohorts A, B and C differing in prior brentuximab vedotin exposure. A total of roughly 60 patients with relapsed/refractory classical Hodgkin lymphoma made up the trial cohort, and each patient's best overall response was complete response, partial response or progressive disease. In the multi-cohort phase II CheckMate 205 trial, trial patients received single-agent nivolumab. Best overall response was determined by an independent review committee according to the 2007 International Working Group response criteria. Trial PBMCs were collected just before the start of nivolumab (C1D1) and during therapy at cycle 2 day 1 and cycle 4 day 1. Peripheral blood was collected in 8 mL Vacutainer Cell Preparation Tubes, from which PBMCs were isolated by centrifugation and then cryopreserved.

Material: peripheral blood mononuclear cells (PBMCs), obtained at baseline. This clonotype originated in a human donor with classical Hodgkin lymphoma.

The DNA sequence follows: TGTGCCAGCAGCCGCTTTGGGCCCCGGGCGTGGGAGACCCAGTACTTC. Protein translation: CASSRFGPRAWETQYF. This chain is built from TRBV7-3 and TRBJ2-5; the D gene assignment is ambiguous. The germline V gene gives CDR1 as SGHTA and CDR2 as FQGTGA. V loses 5 bases of germline sequence and J loses 5 bases, and the interval between the two ends is 21 bases. Including the terminal cysteine and phenylalanine, the CDR3 comprises 16 residues. Only the CDR3 region is kept as DNA, spanning 48 bases read in frame from base 1. When the CDR3 is completed using the reference TRBV7-3 and TRBJ2-5 genes on either side, the full variable domain is GAGVSQTPSNKVTEKGKYVELRCDPISGHTALYWYRQSLGQGPEFLIYFQGTGAADDSGLPNDRFFAVRPEGSVSTLKIQRTERGDSAVYLCASSRFGPRAWETQYFGPGTRLLVL.